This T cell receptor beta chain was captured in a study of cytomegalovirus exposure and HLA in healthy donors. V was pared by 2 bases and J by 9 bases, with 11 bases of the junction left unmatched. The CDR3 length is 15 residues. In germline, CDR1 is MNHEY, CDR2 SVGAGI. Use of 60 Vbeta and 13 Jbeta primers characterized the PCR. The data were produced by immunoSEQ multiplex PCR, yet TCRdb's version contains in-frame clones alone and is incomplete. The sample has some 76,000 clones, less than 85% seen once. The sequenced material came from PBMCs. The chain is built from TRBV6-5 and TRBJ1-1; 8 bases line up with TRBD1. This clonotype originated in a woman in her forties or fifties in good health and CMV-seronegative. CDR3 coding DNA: TGTGCCAGCAGTTACCCGACAGGGGCCTTAAACAAAGCTTTCTTT. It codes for CASSYPTGALNKAFF.